Below, one TCR beta chain is given with its context. Its antigen is not known. This entry belongs to a study of cytomegalovirus exposure and HLA in healthy donors. Overall study findings and caveats: Among immune exposure information, only CMV serostatus was available. A list of about 180 TCR beta chains associated with cytomegalovirus was given.

The PCR used 60 Vbeta and 13 Jbeta primers. Clones were sequenced by immunoSEQ multiplex PCR, and TCRdb holds only the in-frame ones, with some missing. The sample yields 120,000 or so clones, about four fifths seen once. The sequenced sample consisted of PBMCs. The TCR originated in a man between 18 and 35 years old in good health and CMV-seronegative.

The chain's CDR3 is CASSRTGYNSPLHF. CDR3 in DNA: TGTGCCAGCAGCCGGACAGGGTATAATTCACCCCTCCACTTT. This chain joins TRBV6-5 and TRBJ1-6, with 8 bases identical to TRBD1. Looked up from germline, CDR1 is MNHEY and CDR2 is SVGAGI. The CDR3 is 14 residues long. The V segment lost 6 bases and the J segment 4 bases; nucleotides outside the gene matches: 2.